The rows below give T cell receptor beta chains drawn from one sample of a study of T cell responses to AZD1222 COVID-19 vaccine. Assay: immunoSEQ multiplex PCR; the TCRdb copy retains only in-frame clones and omits some. The sample carries about 130,000 clones, less than 95% recorded once. The sequences come from peripheral blood, collected on day 0 of MenACWY control vaccination. These receptors all stem from an adult in good health. Each CDR3 is given with its conserved first and last residue. D genes are given only for firm matches. The size of a clone is reported for some rows only, either as once, few or many, or as a class for expanded clones.

v_gene	abundance	j_gene	d_gene	CDR3nt	CDR3aa
TRBV3-1/TRBV3-2	NA	TRBJ2-4	TRBD2	TGTGCCAGCAGCCAAAGCGGGGGGGGCGCGGACATTCAGTACTTC	CASSQSGGGADIQYF
TRBV9	NA	TRBJ1-2	NA	TGTGCCAGCAGCGTAGGGCTGAGCTCTGGCTACACCTTC	CASSVGLSSGYTF
TRBV6-5	NA	TRBJ1-2	TRBD1	TGTGCCAGTACCCCGGACAGGGTTGGCTACACCTTC	CASTPDRVGYTF
TRBV4-2	NA	TRBJ2-2	NA	TGTGCCAGCAGCCAAGTGTACACCTCGAACACCGGGGAGCTGTTTTTT	CASSQVYTSNTGELFF
TRBV6-2/TRBV6-3	NA	TRBJ2-5	NA	TGTGCCAGCAGTTGGAAAGTAGGCAGGGAGACCCAGTACTTC	CASSWKVGRETQYF
TRBV9	once	TRBJ2-5	NA	TGTGCCAGCAGCCCTCGGACTGGACAAGAGACCCAGTACTTC	CASSPRTGQETQYF
TRBV9	NA	TRBJ1-1	NA	TGTGCCAGCAGCGAGGGACCCCGCGCTGAAGCTTTCTTT	CASSEGPRAEAFF
TRBV27	few	TRBJ1-6	NA	TGTGCCAGCAGTATGTATAATTCACCCCTCCACTTT	CASSMYNSPLHF
TRBV6-5	NA	TRBJ1-5	NA	TGTGCCAGCAGCCCCCTTTACAATCAGCCCCAGCATTTT	CASSPLYNQPQHF
TRBV29-1	NA	TRBJ1-3	TRBD1	TGCAGCGTCCAGTCCAGGGGGCGCGGTGGAAACACCATATATTTT	CSVQSRGRGGNTIYF
TRBV2	NA	TRBJ1-2	NA	TGTGCCAGCAGTCAACAGGGCTATGGCTACACCTTC	CASSQQGYGYTF
TRBV19	NA	TRBJ1-5	NA	TGTGCCAGTAGTGTCTTCGATCAGCCCCAGCATTTT	CASSVFDQPQHF
TRBV7-9	NA	TRBJ1-1	TRBD1	TGTGCCAGCAGCTTAAGAACCGGACAGGGAGTAGCTTTCTTT	CASSLRTGQGVAFF
TRBV11-2	NA	TRBJ2-2	NA	TGTGCCAGCAGCTTAGAGCCGGACAGCGCGAACACCGGGGAGCTGTTTTTT	CASSLEPDSANTGELFF
TRBV11-2	NA	TRBJ2-2	NA	TGTGCCAGCGGGCACAGGGTTTACACCGGGGAGCTGTTTTTT	CASGHRVYTGELFF
TRBV11-2	NA	TRBJ1-5	NA	TGTGCCAGCAGCCCACTGGGGGACGTTCGGAGTCAGCCCCAGCATTTT	CASSPLGDVRSQPQHF
TRBV30	NA	TRBJ1-2	NA	TGTGCCTGGAGTGAGTTGAGGACTAACTATGGCTACACCTTC	CAWSELRTNYGYTF
TRBV7-2	NA	TRBJ2-3	NA	TGTGCCAGCAGCTTCTTACTGAGCACAGATACGCAGTATTTT	CASSFLLSTDTQYF
TRBV21-1	NA	TRBJ1-3	NA	TGTGCCAGCAGCAAAGAGGAAGTCCCGAGGGCAGGGGATTCTGGAAACACCATATATTTT	CASSKEEVPRAGDSGNTIYF
TRBV9	NA	TRBJ2-2	TRBD2	TGTGCCAGCAGCGTCGACGTCCCGGGACTAGCGGGAGGGACCGGGGAGCTGTTTTTT	CASSVDVPGLAGGTGELFF
TRBV6-4	NA	TRBJ2-2	TRBD2	TGTGCCAGCAGTGACCCGGTGAGGGTAGCGGGAGTCCCCGGGGAGCTGTTTTTT	CASSDPVRVAGVPGELFF
TRBV19	NA	TRBJ1-4	NA	TGTGCCAGTAAAGAAGACAGGCAATTAGGAGAAAAACTGTTTTTT	CASKEDRQLGEKLFF
TRBV12-3/TRBV12-4	NA	TRBJ1-1	NA	TGTGCCAGCAGTTTAGCGGCCTTCACTGAAGCTTTCTTT	CASSLAAFTEAFF
TRBV3-1/TRBV3-2	NA	TRBJ2-3	TRBD2	TGTGCCAGCAGCCTCGAACTAGCGGGGGTTACAGATACGCAGTATTTT	CASSLELAGVTDTQYF
TRBV5-1	NA	TRBJ2-2	NA	TGCGCCAGCAGCCCGGCCCTTCGTGGGCCGAACACCGGGGAGCTGTTTTTT	CASSPALRGPNTGELFF
TRBV6-2/TRBV6-3	NA	TRBJ1-5	NA	TGTGCCAGCAGTAACCTACGGACAGATAATCAGCCCCAGCATTTT	CASSNLRTDNQPQHF
TRBV5-1	NA	TRBJ2-2	NA	TGCGCCAGCAGCTTGGGGACCGATCCGAACACCGGGGAGCTGTTTTTT	CASSLGTDPNTGELFF
TRBV18	NA	TRBJ2-7	TRBD1	TGTGCCAGCTCAAGAACTGGGACAGGTGGCTCCTACGAGCAGTACTTC	CASSRTGTGGSYEQYF
TRBV5-4	NA	TRBJ2-7	TRBD1	TGTGCCAGCAGCTGGGGACAGGGTTACGAGCAGTACTTC	CASSWGQGYEQYF
TRBV24-1	NA	TRBJ2-1	NA	TGTGCCACCAGTGGCCTCAGGGACCCAATTAAGAACCCAACCCAGTGGTACAATGAGCAGTTCTTC	CATSGLRDPIKNPTQWYNEQFF
TRBV27	once	TRBJ2-1	NA	TGTGCCAGCAGTTTGTTGGGGGAGGAGTACAATGAGCAGTTCTTC	CASSLLGEEYNEQFF
TRBV10-1	NA	TRBJ2-3	TRBD2	TGCGCCAGCAGTCTAAGCGGGGGGGCCTCGGATACGCAGTATTTT	CASSLSGGASDTQYF
TRBV6-6	NA	TRBJ2-1	NA	TGTGCCAGCAGTTACCAAGGACAGTCCTACAATGAGCAGTTCTTC	CASSYQGQSYNEQFF
TRBV2	NA	TRBJ1-2	NA	TGTGCCAGCAGGGGGGGGCAAAAGTCTACCTATGGCTACACCTTC	CASRGGQKSTYGYTF
TRBV18	NA	TRBJ1-1	NA	TGTGCCAGCTCACCGGGGGCGGCAGGTGAAGCTTTCTTT	CASSPGAAGEAFF
TRBV21-1	NA	TRBJ2-5	NA	TGTGCCAGCAGCAAGTGGGCAATCCAAGAGACCCAGTACTTC	CASSKWAIQETQYF
TRBV11-3	NA	TRBJ2-1	NA	TGTGCCAGCAGCTTAGGGGCAGGGTTCAACAATGAGCAGTTCTTC	CASSLGAGFNNEQFF
TRBV7-2	NA	TRBJ2-2	NA	TGTGCCAGCAGCTTATCGGGGGCAGCCACCGGGGAGCTGTTTTTT	CASSLSGAATGELFF
TRBV29-1	NA	TRBJ1-2	NA	TGCAGCGTTGGAGGGTTCTATGGCTACACCTTC	CSVGGFYGYTF